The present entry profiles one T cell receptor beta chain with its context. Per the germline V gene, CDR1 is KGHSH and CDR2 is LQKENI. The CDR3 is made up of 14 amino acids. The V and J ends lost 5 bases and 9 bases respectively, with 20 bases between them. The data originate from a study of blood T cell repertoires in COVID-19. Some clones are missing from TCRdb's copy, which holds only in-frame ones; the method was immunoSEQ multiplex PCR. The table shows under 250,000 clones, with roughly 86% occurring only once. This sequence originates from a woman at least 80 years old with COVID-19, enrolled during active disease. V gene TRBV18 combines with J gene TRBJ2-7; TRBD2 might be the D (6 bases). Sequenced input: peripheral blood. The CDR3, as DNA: TGTGCCAGCTCATCCACTGTCCCCGGGAGCACGCAGTACGTC. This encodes CASSSTVPGSTQYV.